The next 16 T cell receptor beta chains were all read from a single sample in a study of T cells after posttransplantation cyclophosphamide. Methotrexate plus calcineurin inhibitor accompanied controls' myeloablative marrow transplants; sampling was 1 year later. Produced via immunoSEQ multiplex PCR; TCRdb's table is partial and in-frame only. The sample consists of 19,000 or so clones, 80% to 90% of them appearing once. Material: PBMCs, obtained about 400 days after allogeneic stem cell transplant with calcineurin inhibitor and methotrexate. The receptors derive from a female patient aged 25-40 years who received an allogeneic stem cell transplant from an unrelated donor, was CMV-positive, and had acute and chronic GVHD. The T cells may partly be graft donor cells.

The rearrangement uses TRBV7-6 and TRBJ2-7, with D possibly TRBD2 on 6 matching bases. V dropped 5 bases and J dropped 5 bases, with 10 bases sitting between them. This CDR3 comprises 12 residues. CDR1 and CDR2 from the germline V gene are SGHVS and FNYEAQ. CDR3: CASSLGEDEQYF. The CDR3 nucleotides are TGTGCCAGCAGCCTAGGGGAGGACGAGCAGTACTTC. Filled out from reference TRBV7-6 and TRBJ2-7, the complete variable domain reads GAGVSQSPRYKVTKRGQDVALRCDPISGHVSLYWYRQALGQGPEFLTYFNYEAQQDKSGLPNDRFSAERPEGSISTLTIQRTEQRDSAMYRCASSLGEDEQYFGPGTRLTVT.

This clone was seen only a few times. This sequence joins TRBV7-2 and TRBJ1-1, with 8 bases fitting TRBD1. Germline CDR1 SGHTA, CDR2 FQGNSA. V was pared by 2 bases and J by 3 bases, with 2 bases of the junction left unmatched. CDR3 length: 14 amino acids. CDR3 sequence: CASSLNRGDTEAFF. DNA for the CDR3: TGTGCCAGCAGCTTAAACAGGGGGGACACTGAAGCTTTCTTT.

A few counts support this clone. The rearrangement joins TRBV6-4 to TRBJ1-2, with a weak D call TRBD1 (6 bases). V was shortened by 2 bases and J by 2 bases, with 6 bases between the two germline ends. The CDR3 totals 13 residues. Per germline, CDR1 MRHNA and CDR2 SNTAGT. CDR3 loop: CASSDGTNYGYTF. DNA for the CDR3: TGTGCCAGCAGTGACGGGACAAACTATGGCTACACCTTC.

In the case of this clone: Sequence at one end of the junction differs from germline and may be a read error. This chain connects TRBV19 to TRBJ2-3; TRBD2 matches at 10 bases. The CDR3 spans 12 residues. CDR1 is LNHDA, CDR2 SQIVND, per germline (reference sequence). The CDR3 DNA reads TGTGCCAGTAGTATTCTAGCGGGGGCCCTAGAATTT. Its protein is CASSILAGALEF.

The J gene is TRBJ1-3, the V gene TRBV18, with D possibly matching TRBD1 (5 bases). The CDR3 contains 15 residues. V was shortened by 4 bases and J by 0 bases, with 10 bases between the two germline ends. Germline-derived CDR1 and CDR2 are KGHSH and LQKENI. The CDR3: CASSLDTTSGNTIYF. CDR3 DNA sequence: TGTGCCAGCTCACTGGACACTACCTCTGGAAACACCATATATTTT.

The rearrangement links TRBV7-9 to TRBJ2-4; the D gene is possibly TRBD2 (5 bases). Germline V lookup: CDR1 SEHNR, CDR2 FQNEAQ (reference sequence). The CDR3 is 15 amino acids. Trimming took off 4 bases at V and 3 bases at J, with 13 bases between the two ends. CDR3: CASSSRLGGKNIQYF. In DNA form, the CDR3 reads TGTGCCAGCAGCTCCCGACTCGGAGGCAAAAACATTCAGTACTTC.

CDR3 sequence (DNA): TGTGCCAGCCAAGTAGACTCTGGCCGGGGCGAGCAGTACTTC. Its protein is CASQVDSGRGEQYF. The chain is built from TRBV7-3 and TRBJ2-7; possible D gene TRBD2, 5 bases. This CDR3 is 14 amino acids long. CDR1 and CDR2 from the germline V gene are SGHTA and FQGTGA. The V and J ends lost 8 bases and 6 bases respectively, with 20 bases between them. The whole variable domain, remainder taken from reference TRBV7-3 and TRBJ2-7, is GAGVSQTPSNKVTEKGKYVELRCDPISGHTALYWYRQSLGQGPEFLIYFQGTGAADDSGLPNDRFFAVRPEGSVSTLKIQRTERGDSAVYLCASQVDSGRGEQYFGPGTRLTVT.

This chain links TRBV5-8 with TRBJ1-1; D is ambiguous. Trimming took 3 bases from V and 1 from J, leaving 7 bases between them. The CDR3 runs 13 residues. Germline V gene lookup returns CDR1 SGHTS and CDR2 YDEGEE. Here the CDR3 reads CASSSQWNTEAFF. CDR3 DNA sequence: TGTGCCAGCAGCTCGCAGTGGAACACTGAAGCTTTCTTT. Filled out from reference TRBV5-8 and TRBJ1-1, the complete variable domain reads EAGVTQSPTHLIKTRGQQATLRCSPISGHTSVYWYQQALGLGLQFLLWYDEGEERNRGNFPPRFSGRQFPNYSSELNVNALELEDSALYLCASSSQWNTEAFFGQGTRLTVV.

This clone appeared a few times. The chain recombines TRBV6-5 with TRBJ2-7; 11 nucleotides agree with TRBD2. After removal of 5 bases from V and 6 bases from J, the junction contained 6 bases not matched to a gene. CDR1 and CDR2 (germline): MNHEY, SVGAGI. This CDR3 contains 14 residues. CDR3: CASSEGTSGSEQYF. Written as DNA, the CDR3 is TGTGCCAGCAGTGAAGGAACTAGCGGGAGCGAGCAGTACTTC.

V gene TRBV4-1 combines with J gene TRBJ2-6, with 7 bases matching TRBD2. CDR1 and CDR2 (germline): MGHRA, YSYEKL. CDR3 size: 15 residues. Trimming at V came to 8 bases and at J to 0 bases, leaving 4 bases not matched to a gene. CDR3 nucleotides: TGCGCCAGCGGGGGGAGGGGCTCTGGGGCCAACGTCCTGACTTTC. It specifies CASGGRGSGANVLTF.

This clone was picked up one time. The rearrangement joins TRBV18 to TRBJ1-5; D is undetermined. CDR3 length equals 16 residues. From germline, CDR1 is KGHSH and CDR2 LQKENI. Trimming removed 3 bases from V and 5 bases from J, with 17 bases in between. This CDR3 is CASSPSEGWPDQPQHF. The CDR3 region has the DNA TGTGCCAGCTCACCCTCGGAGGGTTGGCCAGATCAGCCCCAGCATTTT.

The genes are TRBV29-1 and TRBJ2-3, with TRBD2 matching over 7 bases. Per the germline V gene, CDR1 is SQVTM and CDR2 is ANQGSEA. This CDR3 is built from 14 residues. V lost 5 bases, J lost 2 bases, and 7 bases stayed unmatched. Written as DNA, the CDR3 is TGCAGCGTTTTCCCGGGACTACACACAGATACGCAGTATTTT. It codes for CSVFPGLHTDTQYF.

This clone came up once. V usage is TRBV7-2 and J usage is TRBJ2-5, with 12 bases that match TRBD2. V shed 2 bases, J shed 0 bases, and the junction held 1 base outside the gene matches. The CDR3 is 16 amino acids. Germline lookup yields CDR1 SGHTA and CDR2 FQGNSA. The chain's CDR3 is CASSLLAGGYQETQYF. The CDR3 DNA is TGTGCCAGCAGCTTACTAGCGGGGGGGTACCAAGAGACCCAGTACTTC.

The chain combines TRBV7-9 with TRBJ1-2; D gene ambiguous. Between the trimmed V and J ends, which lost 6 bases and 3 bases, there was a span of 5 bases. Germline CDR1 and CDR2: SEHNR and FQNEAQ (reference sequence). This CDR3 has 11 residues. CDR3 nucleotides: TGTGCCAGCAGTCTTGACTATGGCTACACCTTC. Translation: CASSLDYGYTF.

V is TRBV5-8 and J is TRBJ2-3, with D perhaps matching TRBD2 (5 bases). CDR3 length equals 13 residues. Trimming removed 2 bases from V and 4 bases from J, with 8 bases in between. Per germline, CDR1 SGHTS and CDR2 YDEGEE. The DNA for the CDR3 is TGTGCCAGCAGCTTCCCCGGGGCAGATACGCAGTATTTT. Its protein is CASSFPGADTQYF.

This clone came up once. V and J are TRBV5-6 and TRBJ2-2; D remains ambiguous. Germline CDR1 SGHDT, CDR2 YYEEEE. V was cut by 4 bases and J by 6 bases, with 10 bases left in between. The length of the CDR3 is 13 residues. The CDR3 DNA follows: TGTGCCAGCAGCCCCATTGCGGCCGGGGAGCTGTTTTTT. Residues: CASSPIAAGELFF.